These 11 T cell receptor beta chains came from one sample sequenced in a study of Graves' ophthalmopathy and Graves' hyperthyroidism. The TCR beta CDR3 regions underwent amplification from RNA transcripts. The first-round RT-PCR employed HTBI primers together with the Qiagen OneStep RT-PCR kit. A multiplex PCR was then performed as the second round. MiXCR, applied by TCRdb to the multiplex PCR reads, yields one record per CDR3 protein. The data show around 1.1 million distinct CDR3 sequences, about two fifths seen once. Material: peripheral blood or thyroid tissue (not recorded which). The receptors come from an adult man with Graves' hyperthyroidism.

In its sample, this clonotype was seen many times. V and J are TRBV2 and TRBJ2-5; TRBD2 matches 9 bases. V lost 7 bases and J lost 7; bases outside the gene matches: 7. The CDR3 contains 13 residues. From germline, CDR1 is SNHLY and CDR2 FYNNEI. In DNA form, the CDR3 reads TGTGCCAGCAATCGACTAGCGGCAAGGACCCAGTACTTC. Amino acid sequence: CASNRLAARTQYF.

This chain uses TRBV2 with TRBJ1-3, with D hard to call. The CDR3 is 17 amino acids. Germline CDR1 reads SNHLY; CDR2 reads FYNNEI. The V and J ends lost 6 bases and 0 bases respectively, with 18 bases between them. CDR3 sequence (DNA): TGTGCCAGCAGCCTCGTACTTGTCAGTCGCTCTGGAAACACCATATATTTT. The encoded protein is CASSLVLVSRSGNTIYF.

With regard to this clonotype: With a much larger clone just one base away, this may be a read error. This chain links TRBV20-1 with TRBJ1-2; perhaps TRBD1 as D (5 bases). CDR1 and CDR2 from the germline V gene are DFQATT and SNEGSKA (reference sequence). V was clipped by 3 bases and J by 5 bases, with 7 bases between them. The CDR3 runs to 11 residues. The CDR3 bases are TGCAGTGCTAGGTGGGGGTATGGCTACACCTTC. Encoded protein: CSARWGYGYTF.

Remarks on this clonotype: This sequence may be a read error, since a much larger clone differs from it by one base. The V and J genes are TRBV20-1 and TRBJ2-5; D might be TRBD1 or TRBD2, each matching 5 bases. The CDR3 is 13 amino acids. V was cut by 4 bases and J by 1 base, with 10 bases left in between. Germline V gives CDR1 DFQATT, CDR2 SNEGSKA (reference sequence). The CDR3 region has the DNA TGCAGTGCTAACCGGGACGGCCAAGAGACCCAGTACTTC. It specifies CSANRDGQETQYF.

The J gene is TRBJ1-1, the V gene TRBV7-8; D is uncertain. Trimming stripped 6 bases from V and 10 bases from J, with 24 bases between. The CDR3 covers 15 residues. Germline CDR1 and CDR2: SGHVS and FQNEAQ. CDR3 protein: CASRSGLEPIVIAFF. DNA of the CDR3: TGTGCCAGCAGGTCTGGGCTAGAACCAATTGTCATAGCTTTCTTT.

This clonotype was counted between two and nine times. This sequence joins TRBV7-9 and TRBJ2-2; 8 bases fit TRBD2. V trimming: 4 bases; J trimming: 2 bases; junction bases outside the gene matches: 9. The CDR3 is 17 residues long. Germline V CDR1 and CDR2: SEHNR, FQNEAQ (reference sequence). In DNA form, the CDR3 reads TGTGCCAGCAGCTCCCCGCGGGGGGCTCCTAACACCGGGGAGCTGTTTTTT. Translating it yields CASSSPRGAPNTGELFF.

In this sample, this clonotype turned up a few times. This chain joins TRBV29-1 and TRBJ1-6, with a tentative D call TRBD1 (5 bases). The germline gives CDR1 SQVTM, CDR2 ANQGSEA. CDR3 size: 14 residues. V was clipped by 3 bases and J by 9 bases, with 15 bases between them. The CDR3 protein is CSVEQSGGSSPLHF. Written as DNA, the CDR3 is TGCAGCGTTGAGCAATCTGGGGGTAGTTCACCCCTCCACTTT.

This clonotype has a handful of counts. This chain uses TRBV19 with TRBJ2-7, with D uncertain. Looked up from germline, CDR1 is LNHDA and CDR2 is SQIVND (reference sequence). The CDR3 runs 13 residues. Trimming shortened V by 5 bases and J by 6 bases, and 14 bases separated the two germline ends. The chain's CDR3 is CASSSSLHGEQYF. The CDR3 DNA reads TGTGCCAGTAGTTCGAGTCTCCATGGCGAGCAGTACTTC.

In DNA form, the CDR3 reads TGTGCCAGCAGTGGGCATGAAAAACTGTTTTTT. It encodes CASSGHEKLFF. This chain uses TRBV12-3 or TRBV12-4 with TRBJ1-4, with D unclear. The CDR3 spans 11 residues. V lost 5 bases and J lost 6, with 4 bases in between.

For this clonotype: This clone may be a read error of a much larger clone one base away. V and J are TRBV9 and TRBJ1-2; the D gene is possibly TRBD1 (6 bases). V dropped 2 bases and J dropped 2 bases, with 13 bases sitting between them. There are 15 residues in the CDR3. Germline-derived CDR1 and CDR2 are SGDLS and YYNGEE. The CDR3: CASSVGDNVNYGYTF. The CDR3 bases are TGTGCCAGCAGCGTTGGGGACAACGTAAACTATGGCTACACCTTC.

This clonotype was detected a few times. This chain links TRBV5-1 with TRBJ2-7, with D uncertain. This CDR3 contains 13 residues. From germline, CDR1 is SGHRS and CDR2 YFSETQ. V gave up 4 bases and J gave up 0 bases, with 8 bases separating them. CDR3 loop: CASSDPSSYEQYF. In DNA, the CDR3 is TGCGCCAGCAGCGATCCAAGCTCCTACGAGCAGTACTTC.